The 20 T cell receptor beta chains given below trace back to one sample, sequenced in a study of cytomegalovirus exposure and HLA in healthy donors. Both 60 Vbeta primers and 13 Jbeta primers went into the PCR. Some clones are missing from TCRdb's copy, which holds only in-frame ones; the method was immunoSEQ multiplex PCR. The sample has about 160,000 clones, around four fifths seen once; the top ten hold 1.5% to 2%. The sequenced sample was PBMCs. Receptors originate from a woman in her late teens or twenties in good health and CMV-seronegative.

This chain links TRBV6-4 with TRBJ2-2; D may be TRBD2 (5 bases). The germline V gene has CDR1 MRHNA and CDR2 SNTAGT. V was clipped by 0 bases and J by 12 bases, with 8 bases between them. The CDR3 contains 12 residues. The CDR3 DNA is TGTGCCAGCAGTGACTCGGGGAGTAAGCTGTTTTTT. Encoded protein: CASSDSGSKLFF.

The chain carries TRBV6-1 and TRBJ1-6; D may be TRBD1 (6 bases). V was pared by 6 bases and J by 13 bases, with 16 bases between. The CDR3 is 13 amino acids. Germline V gene sequence: CDR1 MNHNS, CDR2 SASEGT. CDR3 sequence reads: CASRRDIVSPLHF. The CDR3 coding sequence is TGTGCCAGCAGACGGGACATAGTATCGCCCCTCCACTTT.

V is TRBV28 and J is TRBJ2-1, with 11 bases matching TRBD2. CDR3 length: 17 residues. CDR1 and CDR2 (germline): MDHEN, SYDVKM. The V segment lost 5 bases and the J segment 6 bases; nucleotides outside the gene matches: 12. CDR3 sequence: CASSPTSGSVLSNEQFF. The CDR3 DNA is TGTGCCAGCAGTCCTACTAGCGGGAGCGTACTCTCCAATGAGCAGTTCTTC. The complete variable domain, with remaining parts taken from reference TRBV28 and TRBJ2-1, reads DVKVTQSSRYLVKRTGEKVFLECVQDMDHENMFWYRQDPGLGLRLIYFSYDVKMKEKGDIPEGYSVSREKKERFSLILESASTNQTSMYLCASSPTSGSVLSNEQFFGPGTRLTVL.

The chain links TRBV30 to TRBJ2-2; TRBD2 is a possible D gene (5 bases). The CDR3 consists of 14 residues. V dropped 7 bases and J dropped 1 base, with 13 bases sitting between them. Germline CDR1 and CDR2: GTSNPN and SVGIG (reference sequence). The CDR3 nucleotides are TGTGCCTACCTGGACGGGGAGAACACCGGGGAGCTGTTTTTT. It yields the protein CAYLDGENTGELFF.

This rearrangement joins TRBV2 to TRBJ2-4, with D possibly being TRBD2 (5 bases). Germline lookup yields CDR1 SNHLY and CDR2 FYNNEI. The V end lost 2 bases, the J end lost 3 bases, and 11 bases lay between the germline ends. This CDR3 is 15 amino acids long. CDR3 sequence reads: CASSEIWGVKNIQYF. CDR3 coding DNA: TGTGCCAGCAGTGAAATATGGGGAGTCAAAAACATTCAGTACTTC.

The J gene is TRBJ2-3, the V gene TRBV4-1, with D tentatively TRBD1 (5 bases). The V end lost 2 bases, the J end lost 2 bases, and 8 bases lay between the germline ends. CDR1 is MGHRA and CDR2 is YSYEKL in the germline V gene. The CDR3 covers 14 residues. CDR3 residues: CASSQRGTTDTQYF. CDR3 DNA sequence: TGCGCCAGCAGCCAAAGGGGTACCACAGATACGCAGTATTTT.

The chain is built from TRBV7-6 and TRBJ1-1, with a possible D match to TRBD1 (6 bases). The length of the CDR3 is 15 residues. Looked up from germline, CDR1 is SGHVS and CDR2 is FNYEAQ. V lost 4 bases and J 1 base, leaving 13 bases between the germline ends. CDR3 protein: CASSSGHASNTEAFF. The CDR3 DNA reads as TGTGCCAGCAGCTCGGGACACGCCTCGAACACTGAAGCTTTCTTT.

The V call is TRBV6-5, the J call TRBJ1-1, with TRBD1 as a possible D gene (6 bases). CDR1 MNHEY and CDR2 SVGAGI come from the germline V gene. The CDR3 consists of 13 residues. With 4 bases removed from V and 1 base from J, the gap between germline ends came to 7 bases. The DNA of the CDR3 is TGTGCCAGCAGTTCGACAGGGAACACTGAAGCTTTCTTT. Its protein product is CASSSTGNTEAFF.

CDR3 bases: TGCGCCAGCAGCTTGATAGAGAGGGGGGGCGGCACTGAAGCTTTCTTT. Translating gives CASSLIERGGGTEAFF. The chain uses TRBV5-1 and TRBJ1-1; D is perhaps TRBD1 (6 bases). Trimming pared 1 base from V and 4 bases from J, leaving 17 bases between. Germline V lookup: CDR1 SGHRS, CDR2 YFSETQ. This CDR3 region has 16 residues. Drawing the rest from reference TRBV5-1 and TRBJ1-1, the complete variable domain is KAGVTQTPRYLIKTRGQQVTLSCSPISGHRSVSWYQQTPGQGLQFLFEYFSETQRNKGNFPGRFSGRQFSNSRSEMNVSTLELGDSALYLCASSLIERGGGTEAFFGQGTRLTVV.

The CDR3 coding sequence is TGTGCCAGCAGTCGTACTAGGGAAGAGACCCAGTACTTC. Translated: CASSRTREETQYF. The V and J genes are TRBV13 and TRBJ2-5; D is possibly TRBD2 (5 bases). The CDR3 is made up of 13 amino acids. Trimming removed 6 bases at V and 3 bases at J, with 11 bases between. Germline values: CDR1 PRHDT, CDR2 FYEKMQ (reference sequence).

This clone appeared a few times. This sample also contains other DNA sequences that code for the same CDR3. The rearrangement links TRBV18 to TRBJ2-5, with 9 bases fitting TRBD1. Unmatched junction bases numbered 8, after V lost 3 bases and J lost 3 bases. This CDR3 region has 16 residues. Germline CDR1 KGHSH, CDR2 LQKENI. The CDR3 DNA reads as TGTGCCAGCTCACCGACTAACGGACAGGGGAAAGAGACCCAGTACTTC. Its translation: CASSPTNGQGKETQYF.

The V call is TRBV7-9, the J call TRBJ2-1, with D tentatively TRBD2 (5 bases). Germline loops: CDR1 SEHNR, CDR2 FQNEAQ (reference sequence). V lost 2 bases and J 8 bases, leaving 13 bases between the germline ends. This CDR3 comprises 14 residues. The CDR3, as DNA: TGTGCCAGCAGCTTACAACTAGGAGGTGATGAGCAGTTCTTC. Its translation is CASSLQLGGDEQFF. Looking up the rest from reference TRBV7-9 and TRBJ2-1 gives the full variable domain: DTGVSQNPRHKITKRGQNVTFRCDPISEHNRLYWYRQTLGQGPEFLTYFQNEAQLEKSRLLSDRFSAERPKGSFSTLEIQRTEQGDSAMYLCASSLQLGGDEQFFGPGTRLTVL.

This clone was observed a handful of times. This rearrangement joins TRBV2 to TRBJ2-5; 7 nucleotides agree with TRBD1. The CDR3 runs 16 residues. The junction had 8 bases not matched to a gene; V was cut back by 0 bases and J by 4 bases. Germline CDR1 SNHLY, CDR2 FYNNEI. The CDR3 sequence is CASSEAPTGSGETQYF. The DNA for the CDR3 is TGTGCCAGCAGTGAAGCCCCGACAGGGAGTGGAGAGACCCAGTACTTC.

This sequence joins TRBV5-1 and TRBJ2-1, with TRBD2 matching 15 bases. This CDR3 contains 17 residues. Germline CDR1 and CDR2: SGHRS and YFSETQ. Unmatched junction bases numbered 7, after V lost 0 bases and J lost 9 bases. This chain's CDR3 is CASSLVGLAGGPVEQFF. The DNA of the CDR3 is TGCGCCAGCAGCTTGGTCGGACTAGCGGGGGGGCCCGTTGAGCAGTTCTTC.

This clone was observed once. This chain uses TRBV7-9 with TRBJ1-6; the match to TRBD1 covers 10 bases. Germline CDR1 and CDR2: SEHNR and FQNEAQ (reference sequence). The CDR3 extends over 17 amino acids. The V and J ends lost 2 bases and 6 bases, in that order; junction bases with no gene match: 7. CDR3 residues: CASSLRDRGISNSPLHF. The CDR3 DNA follows: TGTGCCAGCAGCTTACGGGACAGGGGTATCAGTAATTCACCCCTCCACTTT.

The chain has TRBV6-6 and TRBJ2-3; TRBD2 agrees at 8 bases. This CDR3 spans 16 amino acids. Germline V gene data show CDR1 as MNHNY and CDR2 as SVGAGI (reference sequence). Unmatched junction bases numbered 2, after V lost 0 bases and J lost 0 bases. CDR3 residues: CASSYSAGGSTDTQYF. As DNA, the CDR3 is TGTGCCAGCAGTTACTCCGCGGGGGGAAGCACAGATACGCAGTATTTT.

The rearrangement joins TRBV7-9 to TRBJ1-3; TRBD1 matches 8 bases. J was trimmed by 4 bases and V by 1 base; bases with no gene match: 0. This CDR3 comprises 14 residues. Germline V gene lookup returns CDR1 SEHNR and CDR2 FQNEAQ (reference sequence). The CDR3, as DNA: TGTGCCAGCAGCTTAGGGGACAGGGGAAACACCATATATTTT. Translated: CASSLGDRGNTIYF.

This chain links TRBV7-2 with TRBJ1-5, with D unresolved. V was shortened by 5 bases and J by 3 bases, with 8 bases between the two germline ends. CDR3 size: 13 residues. Per the germline V gene, CDR1 is SGHTA and CDR2 is FQGNSA. In DNA, the CDR3 is TGTGCCAGCAGCCCCCAGGACAATCAGCCCCAGCATTTT. This codes for CASSPQDNQPQHF. Full variable domain (missing parts from reference TRBV7-2 and TRBJ1-5): GAGVSQSPSNKVTEKGKDVELRCDPISGHTALYWYRQSLGQGLEFLIYFQGNSAPDKSGLPSDRFSAERTGGSVSTLTIQRTQQEDSAVYLCASSPQDNQPQHFGDGTRLSIL.

The rearrangement uses TRBV2 and TRBJ2-7, with D perhaps TRBD2 (6 bases). V lost 5 bases and J 3 bases, leaving 11 bases between the germline ends. This CDR3 has 13 residues. CDR1 is SNHLY and CDR2 is FYNNEI in the germline V gene. The CDR3: CASSHRDFYEQYF. CDR3 DNA: TGTGCCAGCAGTCACCGGGACTTCTACGAGCAGTACTTC. The full variable domain, rest sourced from reference TRBV2 and TRBJ2-7, is EPEVTQTPSHQVTQMGQEVILRCVPISNHLYFYWYRQILGQKVEFLVSFYNNEISEKSEIFDDQFSVERPDGSNFTLKIRSTKLEDSAMYFCASSHRDFYEQYFGPGTRLTVT.

Comments on this clone: A junction end diverges from the germline sequence, so it may reflect a read error. The chain joins TRBV7-9 to TRBJ1-3, with D possibly matching TRBD1 (5 bases). Looked up from germline, CDR1 is SEHNR and CDR2 is FQNEAQ (reference sequence). This CDR3 has 15 residues. The CDR3 coding sequence is TGTGCCAGCAGCTTAAGTTCAGGGTATGGAAACACCACATATTTT. Protein: CASSLSSGYGNTTYF.